Listed here is a single TCR beta chain. This receptor's antigen is unknown. No base quality values were provided; no much bigger clone lies one nucleotide off. The cohort consisted of 670 or so healthy bone marrow donors. All cohort members were sampled while nominally healthy, although unrecorded immune exposures were likely present. Of the roughly 630 cohort members, more than 250 had a positive CMV serostatus and about 350 had a negative one, while no CMV serostatus was recorded for the donor. A peripheral blood sample was provided by each donor, and peripheral blood mononuclear cells were used for TCR beta sequencing. The Qiagen DNeasy Blood Extraction Kit was used to extract genomic DNA from the blood cell samples. Inclusive of the bounding cysteine and phenylalanine, the CDR3 is 14 residues long. The sequence is cut down to CDR3 DNA, 42 bases in frame from base 1. V is cut by 1 base and J by 5 bases, and the space between the germline ends is 11 bases. CDR1 MGHRA and CDR2 YSYEKL were looked up in the germline V gene.

This specimen belongs to a study of cytomegalovirus exposure and HLA in healthy donors (dated by TCRdb to 2016 to 2017). With regard to the full study: An earlier analysis of approximately 640 of the donors reported roughly 300 Gb of sequence data and roughly 110 million unique TCR beta sequences from about 179 million T cells. Roughly 300 gigabases of sequencing data and approximately 85 million unique TCR sequences were included in an early release covering about 700 HLA-typed donors. Among the roughly 380 genotyped donors, around 81% belonged to the genetic ancestry cluster associated with self-reported Caucasian donors. The study aimed to test whether signatures of past pathogen exposure could be identified by cataloging public T cell receptors. The study profiled the T cell repertoires of under 850 subjects by immunosequencing and related them to cytomegalovirus serostatus. Along with the approximately 700-subject first cohort, a separate validation cohort of around 120 different subjects was used. High-throughput TCR immunosequencing, statistical association of individual TCRs with disease status, and machine learning were combined to predict cytomegalovirus infection status. In a later analysis, previously published TCR beta repertoires from some 640 donors were re-analyzed and high-resolution HLA genotyping was added so that TCR occurrence patterns could be studied. The later analysis used no new phenotypic data to find candidate immune exposures, relying instead on TCR beta sequences and their occurrence across donors. In an earlier analysis of over 550 of the donors, high-throughput TCR beta sequencing was used to judge whether each TCR beta V gene segment behaved as functional or pseudogenic. Alongside the repertoire data, information on donor age, sex, ethnicity and CMV serostatus was compiled. A later genetic analysis took genome-wide SNP genotypes for about three fifths of the 666 donors and used that subset as a discovery cohort. Every repertoire in the discovery cohort had been generated on one and the same sequencing platform. Both class I and class II loci were covered by HLA typing, at four-digit resolution. The number of donors typed differed by locus, with roughly 629-640 for A, B, C, DRB1 and DQB1, 522 for DQA1, 600 to 610 for DPA1, and around 450 for DPB1. Because of strong linkage in the cohort, 4 to 6 DR-DQ haplotypes were treated as single units for association and clustering. On average, around 200,000 unique TCR beta nucleotide sequences were sequenced per donor among fewer than 500 genotyped donors of the cohort, with about 19% of those sequences being non-productive. The study at large found these results: Specific HLA alleles were associated with 15,000 to 20,000 TCR beta sequences at a false discovery rate of 0.05 in a later analysis. A few of the identified cytomegalovirus-associated TCR beta chains were confirmed in vitro to be specific for cytomegalovirus antigens. A later genetic analysis reported fewer N-insertions in productive TCRs among donors in an Asian-associated ancestry cluster than the roughly 620-donor mean. While some public TCRs were present in many individuals, most TCR sequences turned up only very rarely across donors. The authors suggested that the approach could potentially be extended to other disease states and immunological phenotypes. Linkage disequilibrium might explain the correlated functional status among segregating V segments, but an unknown experimental factor could not be ruled out. The study gave a list of under 200 TCR beta chains associated with cytomegalovirus. In a later analysis, HLA-associated TCR beta chains were found to be more clonally expanded and to have lower generation probabilities than equally common non-associated chains. Cytomegalovirus status was reported to be diagnosed by the classifier with high specificity and sensitivity in both the original and validation cohorts. When HLA alleles, especially DR and DQ, strongly co-occurred, TCR associations were difficult to assign to individual alleles. A further reported finding was that TCR beta sequences accurately predicted the HLA-A and HLA-B alleles for most subjects in the first cohort. The only immune exposure information available for the cohort was CMV serostatus. In a later analysis, TCR association rates were found to vary across HLA loci, with the most associated TCRs seen for DRB1 alleles and the fewest for HLA-C alleles. The cohort was sequenced for TCR beta chains only, and without alpha or paired-chain data the features that could be detected were limited. Because some donors lacked HLA typing at each locus, the association tests relied only on the typed subset. According to a later analysis, parvovirus B19, influenza, CMV and Epstein-Barr virus appeared linked to several top co-occurrence clusters. In an earlier analysis of more than 450 of the donors, most TCR beta V segments were observed in productive rearrangements about 90% or about 30% of the time, broadly matching IMGT annotations. A later analysis found that most CMV-associated TCR beta chains appeared HLA-restricted, with HLA associations seemingly driven largely by CMV exposure. Because counts were too low, seventeen rarely observed V segments, including chromosome 9 orphons, were left out of the earlier analysis of about 620 of the donors. Roughly uniform sequencing depth across donors was assumed in presence/absence analyses, although this assumption may not hold. A cluster of highly shared sequence variants was judged likely to represent a technical artifact of the sequencing pipeline. An association between a missense DCLRE1C variant and V-gene and J-gene trimming of TCR beta chains was found in a later genetic analysis and replicated in an independent cohort. Some IMGT-functional V segments, including TRBV6-2 and TRBV6-3, could not be distinguished by the 87-base-pair reads and were therefore excluded.

The method behind the library was the immunoSEQ multiplex PCR assay. The multiplex PCR relied on a mix of 60 forward primers for TCR Vbeta segments and 13 reverse primers for TCR Jbeta segments. The CDR3 region of rearranged TCR beta genes was amplified from genomic DNA with a multiplex PCR assay. Amplified TCR beta libraries were sequenced as 87-base-pair reads on the Illumina HiSeq System. The authors' pipeline ran thus. In a later analysis, roughly 80 million unique TCR beta chains were counted across the 690 or so repertoires, and roughly 11 million of these chains were shared by at least two donors. Raw reads were error-corrected and collapsed into unique sequences with a nearest-neighbor algorithm that merged closely related sequences to remove PCR and sequencing errors. To assign V, D and J gene segments, CDR3 sequences were aligned to IMGT reference sequences. Each retained sequence needed at least a six-nucleotide match to both a V gene segment and a J gene segment. Rearrangements were classified as productive when the CDR3 lacked stop codons and remained in frame with V and J, and all other rearrangements were classified as non-productive. Following IMGT convention, CDR3 was defined as the stretch from the second conserved V-encoded cysteine to the conserved J-encoded phenylalanine. The earlier analysis of 587 of the donors excluded any sequence lacking an unambiguous match to a single V gene segment. In an earlier analysis of 587 of the donors, V segments were called functional above 56.7% productive rearrangements and were called segregating when the between-donor standard deviation exceeded 5%. A statistical classification framework was built to diagnose cytomegalovirus status from the catalog of TCR beta chain sequences. V and J gene assignment, in a later analysis, came from comparing TCR nucleotide sequences with IMGT/GENE-DB human TR gene sequences. In a later analysis, CDR3 sequences and most-parsimonious VDJ recombination scenarios were assigned using the TCRdist pipeline. A later analysis defined each TCR beta chain by its CDR3 amino acid sequence plus V-gene family, and excluded reads lacking a unique V-gene family. As a way to deal with suspected cross-contamination and a sequencing artifact, a later analysis dropped approximately 570 nucleotide sequences that were highly shared and had low generation probability. For each public chain, a later analysis derived a clonal expansion index from normalized ranks of inferred template counts within each repertoire. A later analysis computed generation probabilities with a VDJ recombination model fitted to out-of-frame rearrangements, and checked the results against IGoR. In a later analysis, TCR-TCR, TCR-HLA and TCR-CMV co-occurrence was scored with hypergeometric tests, and a repertoire-size bias correction was applied to TCR pairs. A later analysis estimated false discovery rates by permuting HLA or CMV assignments 20 times. In a later analysis, co-occurring TCRs were grouped using DBSCAN, and TCRdist sequence similarity was added for clustering within HLA-allele-positive subsets. For co-occurrence clustering, repertoires with fewer than 30,000 or more than 120,000 public chains were excluded, along with five or six repertoires with anomalous nucleotide sharing. As stored in TCRdb, this immuneACCESS dataset retains in-frame rearrangements with V and J assigned. A fraction of the clones does not appear; measured against another copy, unresolved V genes explain less than half of the discrepancy, and the remainder lacks a known reason. V and J calls and clone size are those listed in that table; D and trimming were worked out from the DNA. In all, the sample holds about 160,000 clones, and roughly 80% of those were seen once. The ten largest clones take up 3% to 4% of the sample.

The TCR comes from a human donor in good health. The V and J genes are TRBV4-1 and TRBJ2-5, with the D gene uncertain. The sample taken for sequencing was PBMCs. DNA sequence: TGCGCCAGCAGCCAAGTTAGAAATTCCGAGACCCAGTACTTC. The resulting protein is CASSQVRNSETQYF.